These 14 T cell receptor beta chains share one sample of origin, sequenced in a study of shared clonotypes between healthy human individuals. Sequencing was performed with immunoSEQ multiplex PCR; in TCRdb, only in-frame clones are kept and a portion is missing. The data show 470,000 or so clones, with over 75% seen just once and about 12% held by the top ten. The sequenced material came from PBMCs. These receptors came from a woman between 40 and 50 years old in good health. Some clones in this sample may be carry-over from other donors' samples.

This clone was picked up one time. A far larger clone is a single base away, which makes a read error likely. V usage is TRBV21-1 and J usage is TRBJ1-2; TRBD1, the D gene given by the table, was not confirmed from the DNA. TRBV21-1 is flagged as a pseudogene. CDR3 length: 16 residues. CDR3 protein: CASSNWAKQGLGGYTF. DNA of the CDR3: TGTGCCAGCAGCAATTGGGCCAAACAGGGTTTGGGTGGCTACACCTTC.

The chain combines TRBV9 with TRBJ2-7, with TRBD1 matching over 8 bases. J was trimmed by 6 bases and V by 2 bases; bases with no gene match: 10. The CDR3 has 15 amino acids. Germline-derived CDR1 and CDR2 are SGDLS and YYNGEE. The CDR3 sequence: CASSVDRGLVGEQYF. For the CDR3, the DNA is TGTGCCAGCAGCGTTGACAGGGGCCTCGTTGGCGAGCAGTACTTC.

The chain links TRBV18 to TRBJ1-5, with 7 positions matching TRBD1. Germline assignment: CDR1 KGHSH and CDR2 LQKENI. This CDR3 spans 17 amino acids. Trimming removed 6 bases from V and 0 bases from J; junction bases left unmatched: 11. CDR3 nucleotide sequence: TGTGCCAGCTCGCGATCGGGACAGTGGACTAGCAATCAGCCCCAGCATTTT. This translates into CASSRSGQWTSNQPQHF.

V gene TRBV28 combines with J gene TRBJ2-7, with D perhaps matching TRBD1 or TRBD2 (5 bases each). The CDR3 is 14 residues long. Germline V CDR1 and CDR2: MDHEN, SYDVKM. V was trimmed by 6 bases and J by 0 bases, leaving 12 bases between them. The CDR3 region is CASRPRGSSYEQYF. In nucleotides, the CDR3 is TGTGCCAGCAGGCCGAGGGGTAGCTCCTACGAGCAGTACTTC.

The chain couples TRBV30 to TRBJ1-1; the match to TRBD1 covers 9 bases. This CDR3 has 15 amino acids. Germline values: CDR1 GTSNPN, CDR2 SVGIG (reference sequence). The V gene end was trimmed by 5 bases and the J gene end by 1 base; junction bases not matched to a gene: 8. The CDR3 here is CAWDIGQGPNTEAFF. CDR3 coding DNA: TGTGCCTGGGACATCGGACAGGGGCCGAACACTGAAGCTTTCTTT.

As regards this clone: A far larger clone is off by one base, so a read error is likely. This chain connects TRBV28 to TRBJ2-5; D is ambiguous. Germline assignment: CDR1 MDHEN and CDR2 SYDVKM. This CDR3 is built from 12 residues. The CDR3 region has the DNA TGTGCCAGCAGTCCCATCCTGAGGACCAAGTACTTC. This codes for CASSPILRTKYF.

V and J are TRBV28 and TRBJ2-5; D is uncertain. Germline CDR1 reads MDHEN; CDR2 reads SYDVKM. V lost 6 bases, J lost 5 bases, and 16 bases lay in between. The CDR3 covers 14 residues. The DNA of the CDR3 is TGTGCCAGCAGCCCCTACCTTGTGGGGGAGACCCAGTACTTC. Translating it yields CASSPYLVGETQYF.

A few counts support this clone. This rearrangement joins TRBV11-2 to TRBJ2-5, with TRBD2 as a possible D gene (6 bases). V lost 0 bases to trimming and J lost 5 bases, with 19 bases between them. Looked up from germline, CDR1 is SGHAT and CDR2 is FQNNGV. The CDR3 loop spans 17 amino acids. This CDR3 reads CASSLDAHQAGEETQYF. DNA for the CDR3: TGTGCCAGCAGCTTAGATGCCCATCAAGCGGGTGAGGAGACCCAGTACTTC.

The CDR3 protein is CASSQGEGEYAEQYF. The CDR3 DNA follows: TGTGCCAGCAGCCAAGGGGAGGGGGAATACGCCGAGCAGTACTTC. The chain links TRBV11-2 to TRBJ2-7; TRBD2 might be the D (7 bases). Germline-derived CDR1 and CDR2 are SGHAT and FQNNGV. CDR3 size: 15 residues. Between the trimmed V and J ends, which lost 5 bases and 6 bases, there was a span of 20 bases.

Here the CDR3 DNA reads TGCGCCAGCAGCAGGGGACAGTATGGAACCTACGAGCAGTACTTC. Translation: CASSRGQYGTYEQYF. The V and J genes are TRBV5-1 and TRBJ2-7, with 7 bases aligning to TRBD1. This CDR3 spans 15 amino acids. Unmatched junction bases numbered 9, after V lost 4 bases and J lost 2 bases. The germline V gene has CDR1 SGHRS and CDR2 YFSETQ.

The chain has TRBV7-7 and TRBJ2-7, with D possibly TRBD1 on 6 matching bases. The CDR3 is 13 amino acids. Trimming shortened V by 5 bases and J by 5 bases, and 13 bases separated the two germline ends. Germline CDR1 reads SSHAT; CDR2 reads FNYEAQ (reference sequence). CDR3: CASSPTTGHEQYF. CDR3 nucleotides: TGTGCCAGCAGCCCTACTACAGGGCACGAGCAGTACTTC.

With respect to this clone: The likely explanation is a read error, given a far larger clone one base away. At the DNA level, this CDR3 is encoded by other sequences in the same sample as well. The V call is TRBV14, the J call TRBJ1-1, with D perhaps matching TRBD1 (5 bases). This CDR3 has 14 residues. The V gene lost 2 bases and the J gene lost 6 bases, with 13 bases spanning the gap. Germline V gene lookup returns CDR1 SGHDN and CDR2 FVKESK. The CDR3 region is CASSQFQGAAEAFF. The CDR3 nucleotides are TGTGCCAGCAGCCAATTCCAAGGGGCTGCTGAAGCTTTCTTT.

Concerning this clone itself: Only one base separates this from a far larger clonotype, so it likely reflects a read error. The rearrangement links TRBV10-3 to TRBJ2-7; D is perhaps TRBD2 (6 bases). CDR3 size: 14 residues. Germline V lookup: CDR1 ENHRY, CDR2 SYGVKD. Deletions cut 8 bases from V and 0 bases from J, with 14 bases between. The CDR3 region has the DNA TGTGCCATCGCTGGGGGAGGCCTCTCCTACGAGCAGTACTTC. This translates into CAIAGGGLSYEQYF.

This clone was seen a single time. The chain is built from TRBV7-3 and TRBJ2-2; no clear D. This CDR3 has 14 residues. Trimming shortened V by 2 bases and J by 4 bases, and 8 bases separated the two germline ends. CDR1 is SGHTA and CDR2 is FQGTGA in the germline V gene. DNA of the CDR3: TGTGCCAGCAGCTTAGATAGGGCCACCGGGGAGCTGTTTTTT. It yields the protein CASSLDRATGELFF.